This TCR beta chain was sequenced in a study of CD8+ T cells in alopecia areata. Noted treatment: oral pan-JAK inhibitor, 5-10 mg twice daily. This CDR3 contains 12 residues. V lost 7 bases and J lost 4, with 10 bases in between. Germline assignment: CDR1 MNHNS and CDR2 SASEGT. Extracted from the samples, RNA was reverse transcribed into cDNA to serve as the sequencing template. Produced via immunoSEQ multiplex PCR; TCRdb's table is partial and in-frame only. This sample has some 200,000 clones, with 58% found just once. The origin of this receptor is a human donor with alopecia areata. The starting material was CD4+ T cells sorted from blood, obtained at week 24, from a patient treated with tofacitinib. The gene calls are TRBV6-1 and TRBJ1-1; D unresolved. In DNA, the CDR3 is TGTGCCAGCACCTCCTACGGCACTGAAGCTTTCTTT. Its translation is CASTSYGTEAFF.